Presented here are 18 T cell receptor beta chains from one specimen sequenced in a study of CD8+ T cells in alopecia areata. Isolated RNA was reverse transcribed into cDNA used as the sequencing template. Data came from immunoSEQ multiplex PCR; TCRdb stores just in-frame clones and leaves some out. In the table there are 150,000 or so clones, approximately 48% of which are singletons. The source was CD8+ T cells sorted from blood, collected at week 0. Receptor source: a human donor with alopecia areata.

The chain has TRBV9 and TRBJ1-2; a possible D gene is TRBD1 (5 bases). V gave up 5 bases and J gave up 6 bases, with 11 bases separating them. This CDR3 has 12 residues. Germline lookup yields CDR1 SGDLS and CDR2 YYNGEE. DNA for the CDR3: TGTGCCAGCAGGGGGACGTACGATGGCTACACCTTC. Its protein product is CASRGTYDGYTF.

The V and J genes are TRBV25-1 and TRBJ1-4; TRBD1 aligns across 10 bases. CDR1 and CDR2 (germline): MGHDK, SYGVNS. Trimming took 6 bases from V and 7 from J; bases not matched to a gene: 5. This CDR3 region has 14 residues. CDR3 nucleotide sequence: TGTGCCAGCAGGGGGACAGGGGAGGCTGAAAAACTGTTTTTT. Protein: CASRGTGEAEKLFF.

At least ten counts were recorded for this clone. Other DNA sequences in the same sample also yield this CDR3. The chain links TRBV19 to TRBJ1-5; D gene ambiguous. The germline gives CDR1 LNHDA, CDR2 SQIVND (reference sequence). The CDR3 runs to 14 residues. Deletions cut 2 bases from V and 0 bases from J, with 5 bases between. The DNA for the CDR3 is TGTGCCAGTAGTATAAGGGATAGCAATCAGCCCCAGCATTTT. Translation: CASSIRDSNQPQHF.

This chain links TRBV27 with TRBJ1-5, with D perhaps TRBD1 (5 bases). Germline CDR1 is MNHEY and CDR2 is SMNVEV (reference sequence). The V end lost 0 bases, the J end lost 0 bases, and 9 bases lay between the germline ends. This CDR3 has 16 residues. The CDR3 nucleotides read TGTGCCAGCAGTTTATCGGTGGGGGATAGCAATCAGCCCCAGCATTTT. This encodes CASSLSVGDSNQPQHF.

The J gene is TRBJ1-3, the V gene TRBV30; possible D gene TRBD1, 5 bases. V was cut by 5 bases and J by 4 bases, with 12 bases left in between. Germline CDR1 reads GTSNPN; CDR2 reads SVGIG (reference sequence). The length of the CDR3 is 13 residues. CDR3 sequence (DNA): TGTGCCTGGGTTATGGACATCGGAAACACCATATATTTT. Amino acid sequence: CAWVMDIGNTIYF.

The chain is built from TRBV19 and TRBJ1-4; D uncertain. The germline V gene has CDR1 LNHDA and CDR2 SQIVND (reference sequence). V shed 5 bases and J shed 1 base, with 11 bases lying between them. The CDR3 runs 15 residues. CDR3 bases: TGTGCCAGTAGTTGGTCGGCAGAAACTAATGAAAAACTGTTTTTT. Its protein is CASSWSAETNEKLFF.

The chain employs TRBV29-1 and TRBJ2-1, with TRBD2 matching 8 bases. The CDR3 is 13 residues long. J was trimmed by 14 bases and V by 3 bases; bases with no gene match: 12. Germline values: CDR1 SQVTM, CDR2 ANQGSEA. The DNA for the CDR3 is TGCAGCGTTGACGGAGTTAGCGGGGACTATAAGTTCTTC. This encodes CSVDGVSGDYKFF.

This clone was picked up a small number of times. V usage is TRBV7-9 and J usage is TRBJ2-2, with D possibly being TRBD1 (6 bases). The germline V and J ends were trimmed by 4 bases and 7 bases, with 7 bases remaining between them. Germline CDR1 is SEHNR and CDR2 is FQNEAQ (reference sequence). The CDR3 extends over 12 amino acids. As DNA, the CDR3 is TGTGCCAGCAGCTCAGGGGTCGGGGAGCTGTTTTTT. Its translation is CASSSGVGELFF. The variable domain in full, with the rest retrieved from reference TRBV7-9 and TRBJ2-2, is DTGVSQNPRHKITKRGQNVTFRCDPISEHNRLYWYRQTLGQGPEFLTYFQNEAQLEKSRLLSDRFSAERPKGSFSTLEIQRTEQGDSAMYLCASSSGVGELFFGEGSRLTVL.

CDR3 bases: TGTGCCAGCGGTAGTGGGGCCACTGAAGCTTTCTTT. As protein: CASGSGATEAFF. The chain employs TRBV27 and TRBJ1-1; tentatively, D is TRBD1 (5 bases). The germline V and J ends were trimmed by 8 bases and 4 bases, with 11 bases remaining between them. Germline loops: CDR1 MNHEY, CDR2 SMNVEV (reference sequence). The CDR3 is 12 residues long.

The rearrangement joins TRBV5-6 to TRBJ1-1; D not resolved. The CDR3 extends over 16 amino acids. Germline V gene data show CDR1 as SGHDT and CDR2 as YYEEEE. V lost 1 base, J lost 1 base, and 14 bases lay in between. CDR3 in amino acids: CASSLTLDGENTEAFF. The DNA for the CDR3 is TGTGCCAGCAGCTTGACCCTGGACGGGGAGAACACTGAAGCTTTCTTT.

The chain has TRBV30 and TRBJ1-2; D gene ambiguous. Trimming left V 3 bases short and J 4 bases short, with 9 bases between. The germline CDR1 and CDR2 sequences are GTSNPN and SVGIG (reference sequence). The CDR3 has 12 amino acids. This CDR3 is CAWRFRGYGYTF. The CDR3 DNA reads TGTGCCTGGAGATTCCGCGGCTATGGCTACACCTTC.

This clone was counted only a few times. The chain employs TRBV30 and TRBJ1-1, with D uncertain. The germline V and J ends were trimmed by 4 bases and 1 base, with 10 bases remaining between them. CDR3 length equals 13 residues. CDR1 and CDR2 from the germline V gene are GTSNPN and SVGIG (reference sequence). Here the CDR3 reads CAWTTSGNTEAFF. In DNA form, the CDR3 reads TGTGCCTGGACCACATCCGGGAACACTGAAGCTTTCTTT.

This clone was observed once. The chain joins TRBV30 to TRBJ1-5, with 8 bases identical to TRBD1. J was trimmed by 3 bases and V by 4 bases; bases with no gene match: 5. The CDR3 loop spans 14 amino acids. CDR1 and CDR2 (germline): GTSNPN, SVGIG (reference sequence). CDR3 DNA: TGTGCCTGGACCCGGACAGGGCTCAATCAGCCCCAGCATTTT. Protein product: CAWTRTGLNQPQHF.

This clone appeared a few times. The chain links TRBV10-2 to TRBJ2-1; possibly TRBD2 for D (5 bases). With 4 bases removed from V and 7 bases from J, the gap between germline ends came to 14 bases. There are 14 residues in the CDR3. CDR1 is WSHSY and CDR2 is SAAADI in the germline V gene. For the CDR3, the DNA is TGCGCCAGCAGTGTTCGGCTGGAGGTGAATGAGCAGTTCTTC. It specifies CASSVRLEVNEQFF.

The chain links TRBV10-3 to TRBJ1-2; D is ambiguous. V was pared by 2 bases and J by 2 bases, with 6 bases between. Germline V gene sequence: CDR1 ENHRY, CDR2 SYGVKD. The CDR3 spans 13 residues. The CDR3 region has the DNA TGTGCCATCAGTGAGACGAGAAACTATGGCTACACCTTC. Protein: CAISETRNYGYTF.

The V call is TRBV7-9, the J call TRBJ2-5, with TRBD1 matching over 7 bases. V shed 8 bases, J shed 5 bases, and the junction held 11 bases outside the gene matches. In germline, CDR1 is SEHNR, CDR2 FQNEAQ (reference sequence). The CDR3 sequence is 14 residues long. Here the CDR3 reads CASGLGGPGETQYF. In DNA form, the CDR3 reads TGTGCCAGCGGCCTAGGGGGCCCCGGGGAGACCCAGTACTTC. Variable domain in full (rest from reference TRBV7-9 and TRBJ2-5): DTGVSQNPRHKITKRGQNVTFRCDPISEHNRLYWYRQTLGQGPEFLTYFQNEAQLEKSRLLSDRFSAERPKGSFSTLEIQRTEQGDSAMYLCASGLGGPGETQYFGPGTRLLVL.

On this clone itself: The junction departs from the called germline gene at one end, perhaps through a read error. CDR3 bases: TGTGCCAGCTCCCCACCCCGGGGGGGGCTAGCCTACGAGCAGTACTTC. This translates into CASSPPRGGLAYEQYF. V usage is TRBV18 and J usage is TRBJ2-7; TRBD2 agrees at 8 bases. This CDR3 is 16 amino acids long. Germline V gene lookup returns CDR1 KGHSH and CDR2 LQKENI.

This chain links TRBV30 with TRBJ2-7, with TRBD2 matching over 13 bases. V shed 1 base and J 3 bases; nucleotides not matched to a gene: 6. Germline CDR1 and CDR2: GTSNPN and SVGIG (reference sequence). There are 16 residues in the CDR3. In DNA form, the CDR3 reads TGTGCCTGGAGTGGGCGACTAGCGGGGGGATACTACGAGCAGTACTTC. This codes for CAWSGRLAGGYYEQYF.